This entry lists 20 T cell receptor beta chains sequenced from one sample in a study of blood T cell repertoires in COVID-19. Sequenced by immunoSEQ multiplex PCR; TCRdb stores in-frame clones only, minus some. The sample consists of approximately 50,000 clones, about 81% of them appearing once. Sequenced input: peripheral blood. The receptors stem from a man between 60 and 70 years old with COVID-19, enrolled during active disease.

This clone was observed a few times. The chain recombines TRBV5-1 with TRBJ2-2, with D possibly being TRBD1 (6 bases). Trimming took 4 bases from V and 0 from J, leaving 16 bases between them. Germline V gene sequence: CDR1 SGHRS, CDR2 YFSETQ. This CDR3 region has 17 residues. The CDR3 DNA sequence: TGCGCCAGCAGCCAAATGTCGGGACATCCGAACACCGGGGAGCTGTTTTTT. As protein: CASSQMSGHPNTGELFF.

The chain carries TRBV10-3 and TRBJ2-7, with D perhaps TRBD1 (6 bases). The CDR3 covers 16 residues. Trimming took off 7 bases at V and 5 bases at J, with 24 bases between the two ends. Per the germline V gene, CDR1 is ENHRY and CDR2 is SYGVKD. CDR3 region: CAINGGQSPSLDEQYF. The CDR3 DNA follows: TGTGCCATCAACGGCGGACAGAGCCCCTCCTTGGACGAGCAGTACTTC.

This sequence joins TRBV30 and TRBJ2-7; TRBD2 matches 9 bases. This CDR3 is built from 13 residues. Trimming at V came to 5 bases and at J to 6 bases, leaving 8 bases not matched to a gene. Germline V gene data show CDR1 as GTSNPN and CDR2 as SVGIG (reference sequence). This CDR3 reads CAWLRAGGTEQYF. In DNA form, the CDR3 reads TGTGCCTGGTTACGAGCGGGGGGCACCGAGCAGTACTTC.

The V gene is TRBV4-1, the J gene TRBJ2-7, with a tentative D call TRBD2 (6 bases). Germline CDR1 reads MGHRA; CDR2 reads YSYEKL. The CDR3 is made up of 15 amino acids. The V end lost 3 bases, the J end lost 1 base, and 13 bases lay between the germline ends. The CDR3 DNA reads TGCGCCAGCAGCCAGAACAGCGGGTCATCCTACGAGCAGTACTTC. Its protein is CASSQNSGSSYEQYF.

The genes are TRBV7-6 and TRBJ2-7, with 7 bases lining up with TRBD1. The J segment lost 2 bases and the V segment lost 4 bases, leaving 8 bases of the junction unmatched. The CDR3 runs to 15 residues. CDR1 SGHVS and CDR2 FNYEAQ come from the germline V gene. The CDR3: CASSSFGTAPYEQYF. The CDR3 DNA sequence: TGTGCCAGCAGCTCGTTCGGGACAGCACCCTACGAGCAGTACTTC.

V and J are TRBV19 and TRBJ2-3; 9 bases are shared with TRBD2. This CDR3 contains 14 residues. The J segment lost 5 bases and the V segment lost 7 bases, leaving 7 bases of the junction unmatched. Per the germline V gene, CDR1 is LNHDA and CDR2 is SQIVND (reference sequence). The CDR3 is CASTRAGGGDTQYF. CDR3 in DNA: TGTGCCAGTACCAGAGCGGGGGGCGGAGATACGCAGTATTTT.

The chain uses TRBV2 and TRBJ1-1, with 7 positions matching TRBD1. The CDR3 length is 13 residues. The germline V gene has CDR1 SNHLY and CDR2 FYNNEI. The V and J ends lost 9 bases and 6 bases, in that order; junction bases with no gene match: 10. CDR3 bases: TGTGCCAGTATCCCGATCGGGACAGCTGAAGCTTTCTTT. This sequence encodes CASIPIGTAEAFF. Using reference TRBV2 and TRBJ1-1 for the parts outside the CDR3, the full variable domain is EPEVTQTPSHQVTQMGQEVILRCVPISNHLYFYWYRQILGQKVEFLVSFYNNEISEKSEIFDDQFSVERPDGSNFTLKIRSTKLEDSAMYFCASIPIGTAEAFFGQGTRLTVV.

CDR3 sequence: CATSRRGLAGVDTQYF. DNA for the CDR3: TGTGCCACCAGCAGACGGGGCTTAGCGGGGGTAGATACGCAGTATTTT. The V call is TRBV15, the J call TRBJ2-3, with 9 bases fitting TRBD2. Germline V gene data show CDR1 as LNHNV and CDR2 as YYDKDF (reference sequence). V shed 2 bases and J 5 bases; nucleotides not matched to a gene: 8. This CDR3 region has 16 residues.

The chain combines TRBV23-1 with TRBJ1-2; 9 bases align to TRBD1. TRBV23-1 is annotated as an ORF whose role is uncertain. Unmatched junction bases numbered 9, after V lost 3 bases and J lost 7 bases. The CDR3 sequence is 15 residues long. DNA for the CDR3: TGCGCCAGCAGTCAGTACACGGGACAGGGATGTGGCTACACCTTC. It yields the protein CASSQYTGQGCGYTF.

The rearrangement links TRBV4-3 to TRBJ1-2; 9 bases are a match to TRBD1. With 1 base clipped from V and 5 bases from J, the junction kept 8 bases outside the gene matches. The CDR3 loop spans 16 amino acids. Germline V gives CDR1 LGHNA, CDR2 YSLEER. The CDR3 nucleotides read TGCGCCAGCAGCCAAGCGGGACAGGGTACGAATTATGGCTACACCTTC. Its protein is CASSQAGQGTNYGYTF.

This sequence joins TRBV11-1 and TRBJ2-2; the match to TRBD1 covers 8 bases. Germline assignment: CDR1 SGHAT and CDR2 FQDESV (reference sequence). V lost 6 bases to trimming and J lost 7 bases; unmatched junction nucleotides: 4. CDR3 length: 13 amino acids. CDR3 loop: CASRRQGYGELFF. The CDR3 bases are TGTGCCAGCAGAAGACAGGGGTACGGGGAGCTGTTTTTT.

This CDR3 reads CASSSRRQDFYGYTF. The CDR3 bases are TGTGCCAGCAGTTCACGGAGACAGGACTTCTATGGCTACACCTTC. The chain joins TRBV6-5 to TRBJ1-2, with D maybe TRBD1 (6 bases). CDR1 is MNHEY, CDR2 SVGAGI, per germline. The CDR3 is 15 amino acids. V was shortened by 4 bases and J by 4 bases, with 16 bases between the two germline ends.

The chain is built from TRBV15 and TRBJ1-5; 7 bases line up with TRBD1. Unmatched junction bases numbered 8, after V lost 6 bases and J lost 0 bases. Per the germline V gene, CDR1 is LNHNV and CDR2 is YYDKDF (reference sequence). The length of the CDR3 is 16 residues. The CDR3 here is CATSPNRDSSNQPQHF. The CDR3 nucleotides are TGTGCCACCAGTCCCAACCGGGACAGTAGCAATCAGCCCCAGCATTTT.

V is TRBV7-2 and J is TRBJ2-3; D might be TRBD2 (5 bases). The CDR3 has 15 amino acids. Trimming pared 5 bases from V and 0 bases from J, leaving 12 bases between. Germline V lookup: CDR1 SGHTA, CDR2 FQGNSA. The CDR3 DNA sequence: TGTGCCAGCAGCCCTAGGGAGCGGAGCACAGATACGCAGTATTTT. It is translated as CASSPRERSTDTQYF.

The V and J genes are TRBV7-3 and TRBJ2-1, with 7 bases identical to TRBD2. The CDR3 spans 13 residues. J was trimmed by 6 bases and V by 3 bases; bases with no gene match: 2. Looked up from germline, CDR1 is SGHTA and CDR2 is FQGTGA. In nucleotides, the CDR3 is TGTGCCAGCAGCTTGGGACTATTCAATGAGCAGTTCTTC. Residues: CASSLGLFNEQFF.

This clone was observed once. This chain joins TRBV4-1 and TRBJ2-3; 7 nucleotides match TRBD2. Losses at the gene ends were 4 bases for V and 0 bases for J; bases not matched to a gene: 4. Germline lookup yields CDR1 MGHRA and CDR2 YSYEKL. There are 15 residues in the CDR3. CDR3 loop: CASSPGGGSTDTQYF. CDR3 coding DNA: TGCGCCAGCAGCCCAGGCGGGGGTAGCACAGATACGCAGTATTTT.

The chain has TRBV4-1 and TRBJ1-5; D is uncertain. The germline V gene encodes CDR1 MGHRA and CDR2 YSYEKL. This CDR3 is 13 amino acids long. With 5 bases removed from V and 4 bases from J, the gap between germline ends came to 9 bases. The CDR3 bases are TGCGCCAGCAGCGTGTCCGGGAATCAGCCCCAGCATTTT. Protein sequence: CASSVSGNQPQHF.

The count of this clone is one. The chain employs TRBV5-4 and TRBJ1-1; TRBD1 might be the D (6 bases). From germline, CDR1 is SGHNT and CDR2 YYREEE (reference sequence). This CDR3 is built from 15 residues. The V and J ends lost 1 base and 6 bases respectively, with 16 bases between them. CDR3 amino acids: CASSLSFQGSAEAFF. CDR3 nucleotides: TGTGCCAGCAGCTTGTCCTTCCAGGGGAGTGCTGAAGCTTTCTTT.

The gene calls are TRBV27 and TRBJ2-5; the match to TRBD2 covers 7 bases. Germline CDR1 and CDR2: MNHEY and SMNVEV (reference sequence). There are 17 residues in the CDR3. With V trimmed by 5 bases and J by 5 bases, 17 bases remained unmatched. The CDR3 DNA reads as TGTGCCAGCAGTCCCTTGGCGCGCGGCGGGAGTAGGGAGACCCAGTACTTC. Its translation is CASSPLARGGSRETQYF.

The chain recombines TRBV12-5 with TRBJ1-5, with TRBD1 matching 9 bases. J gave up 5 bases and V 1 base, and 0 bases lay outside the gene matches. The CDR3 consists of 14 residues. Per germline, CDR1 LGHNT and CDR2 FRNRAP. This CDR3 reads CASGLGTGDQPQHF. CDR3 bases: TGTGCTAGTGGTTTGGGGACAGGGGATCAGCCCCAGCATTTT.